This TCR beta chain emerged from a study of blood T cell repertoires in COVID-19. This CDR3 is 15 amino acids long. Looked up from germline, CDR1 is SGHDT and CDR2 is YYEEEE. J lost 4 bases, V lost 0 bases, and 6 bases had no gene match. This clone was counted a few times. Clones were read by immunoSEQ multiplex PCR, and TCRdb kept only the in-frame ones, dropping some. Here the sample spans roughly 140,000 clones, 81% being singletons. This TCR was sampled from a human donor in a cohort sampled during active COVID-19. This chain links TRBV5-6 with TRBJ2-7, with 8 bases matching TRBD1. The source material was peripheral blood. CDR3 sequence reads: CASSLAGGAGYEQYF. The CDR3 coding sequence is TGTGCCAGCAGCTTGGCAGGGGGCGCCGGGTACGAGCAGTACTTC.